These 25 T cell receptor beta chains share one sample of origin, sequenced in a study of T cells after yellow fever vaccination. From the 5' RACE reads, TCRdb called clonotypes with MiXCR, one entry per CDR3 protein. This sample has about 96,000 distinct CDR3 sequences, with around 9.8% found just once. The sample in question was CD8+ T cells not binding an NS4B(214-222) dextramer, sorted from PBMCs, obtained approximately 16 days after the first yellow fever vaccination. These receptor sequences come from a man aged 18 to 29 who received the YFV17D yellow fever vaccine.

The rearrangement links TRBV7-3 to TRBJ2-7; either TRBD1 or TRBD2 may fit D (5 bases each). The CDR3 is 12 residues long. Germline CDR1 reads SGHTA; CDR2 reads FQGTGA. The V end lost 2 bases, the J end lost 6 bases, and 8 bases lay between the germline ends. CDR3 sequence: CASSLGDAEQYV. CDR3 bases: TGTGCCAGCAGCTTAGGGGACGCCGAGCAGTACGTC.

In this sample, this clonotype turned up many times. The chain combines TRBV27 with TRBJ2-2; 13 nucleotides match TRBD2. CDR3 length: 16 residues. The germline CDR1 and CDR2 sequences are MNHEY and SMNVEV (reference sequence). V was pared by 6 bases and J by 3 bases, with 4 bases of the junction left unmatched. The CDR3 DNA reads TGTGCCAGCAGACGCGGACTAGCGGGGGACACCGGGGAGCTGTTTTTT. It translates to CASRRGLAGDTGELFF.

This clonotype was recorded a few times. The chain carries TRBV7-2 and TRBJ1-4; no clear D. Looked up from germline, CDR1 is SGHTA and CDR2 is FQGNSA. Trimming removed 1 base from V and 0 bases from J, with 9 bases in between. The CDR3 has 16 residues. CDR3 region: CASSLDSLTTNEKLFF. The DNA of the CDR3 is TGTGCCAGCAGCTTAGACAGTTTGACAACTAATGAAAAACTGTTTTTT.

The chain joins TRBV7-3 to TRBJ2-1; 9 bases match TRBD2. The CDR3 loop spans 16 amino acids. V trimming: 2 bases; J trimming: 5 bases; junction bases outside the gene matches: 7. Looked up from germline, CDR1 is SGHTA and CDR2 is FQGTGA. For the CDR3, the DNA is TGTGCCAGCAGCTTATGGTCCAGCGGGGGGAACAATGAGCAGTTCTTC. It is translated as CASSLWSSGGNNEQFF.

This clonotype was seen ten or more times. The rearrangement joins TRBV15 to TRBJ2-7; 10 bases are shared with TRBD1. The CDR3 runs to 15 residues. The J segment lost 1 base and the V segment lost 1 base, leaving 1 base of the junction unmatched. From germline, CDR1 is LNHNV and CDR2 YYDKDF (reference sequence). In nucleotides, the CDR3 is TGTGCCACCAGCAGAGGGGACAGGGGATCCTACGAGCAGTACTTC. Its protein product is CATSRGDRGSYEQYF.

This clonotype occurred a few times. The CDR3 spells CASSSLGALGETQYF. The DNA for the CDR3 is TGCGCCAGCAGCTCCTTGGGGGCCTTGGGCGAGACCCAGTACTTC. The chain uses TRBV5-1 and TRBJ2-5, with D perhaps matching TRBD1 (6 bases). Germline V gene sequence: CDR1 SGHRS, CDR2 YFSETQ. The CDR3 spans 15 residues. Deletions cut 3 bases from V and 5 bases from J, with 17 bases between.

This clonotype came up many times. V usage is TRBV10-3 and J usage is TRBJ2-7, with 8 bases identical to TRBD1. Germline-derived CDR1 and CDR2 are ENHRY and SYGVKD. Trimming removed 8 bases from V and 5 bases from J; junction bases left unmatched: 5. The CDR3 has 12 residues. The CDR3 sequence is CAISDRDNEQYF. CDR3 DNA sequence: TGTGCCATCTCGGACAGGGATAACGAGCAGTACTTC.

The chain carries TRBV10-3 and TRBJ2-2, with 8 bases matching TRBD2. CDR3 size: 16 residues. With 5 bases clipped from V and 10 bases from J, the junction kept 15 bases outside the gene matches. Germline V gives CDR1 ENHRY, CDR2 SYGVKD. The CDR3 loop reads CAISPLAGTTAEELFF. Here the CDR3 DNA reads TGTGCCATCAGTCCGTTAGCGGGGACCACCGCCGAGGAGCTGTTTTTT.

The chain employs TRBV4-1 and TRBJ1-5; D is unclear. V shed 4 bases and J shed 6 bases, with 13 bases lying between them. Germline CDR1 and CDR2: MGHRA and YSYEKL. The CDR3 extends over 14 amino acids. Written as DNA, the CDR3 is TGCGCCAGCAGCCCCCCGGGAAGTATTCAGCCCCAGCATTTT. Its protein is CASSPPGSIQPQHF.

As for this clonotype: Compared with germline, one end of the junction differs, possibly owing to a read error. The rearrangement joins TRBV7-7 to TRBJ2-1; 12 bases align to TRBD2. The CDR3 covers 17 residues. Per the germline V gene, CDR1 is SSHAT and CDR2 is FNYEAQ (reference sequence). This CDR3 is CASSPELLLAGGPEQFF. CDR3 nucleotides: TGTGCTAGCAGCCCCGAGCTGTTACTAGCGGGGGGCCCTGAGCAGTTCTTC.

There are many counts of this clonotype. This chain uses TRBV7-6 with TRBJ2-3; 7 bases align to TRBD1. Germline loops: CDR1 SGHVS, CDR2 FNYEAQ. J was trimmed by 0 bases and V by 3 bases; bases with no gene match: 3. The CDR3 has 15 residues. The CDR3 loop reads CASSFDRESTDTQYF. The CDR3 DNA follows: TGTGCCAGCAGCTTCGACAGGGAGAGCACAGATACGCAGTATTTT.

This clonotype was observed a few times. DNA of the CDR3: TGTGCCAGCAGCGACCCCAGGGGTCGGGGCAATCAGCCCCAGCATTTT. Residues: CASSDPRGRGNQPQHF. This rearrangement joins TRBV7-8 to TRBJ1-5; D is possibly TRBD1 (6 bases). This CDR3 is 16 amino acids long. V lost 5 bases to trimming and J lost 2 bases, with 16 bases between them. Looked up from germline, CDR1 is SGHVS and CDR2 is FQNEAQ.

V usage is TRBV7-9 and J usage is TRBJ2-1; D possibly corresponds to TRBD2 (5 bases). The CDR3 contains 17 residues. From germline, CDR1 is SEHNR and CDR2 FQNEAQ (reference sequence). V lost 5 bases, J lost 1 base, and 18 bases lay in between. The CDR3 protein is CASSKARVRGSYNEQFF. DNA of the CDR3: TGTGCCAGCAGCAAAGCCCGGGTTCGGGGTTCCTACAATGAGCAGTTCTTC. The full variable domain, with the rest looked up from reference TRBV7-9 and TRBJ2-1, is DTGVSQNPRHKITKRGQNVTFRCDPISEHNRLYWYRQTLGQGPEFLTYFQNEAQLEKSRLLSDRFSAERPKGSFSTLEIQRTEQGDSAMYLCASSKARVRGSYNEQFFGPGTRLTVL.

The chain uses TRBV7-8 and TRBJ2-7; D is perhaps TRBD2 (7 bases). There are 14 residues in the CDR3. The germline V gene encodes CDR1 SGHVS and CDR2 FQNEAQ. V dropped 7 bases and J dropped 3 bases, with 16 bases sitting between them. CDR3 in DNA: TGTGCCAGCATGCCCAGAGGGGGGGACTACGAGCAGTACTTC. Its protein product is CASMPRGGDYEQYF.

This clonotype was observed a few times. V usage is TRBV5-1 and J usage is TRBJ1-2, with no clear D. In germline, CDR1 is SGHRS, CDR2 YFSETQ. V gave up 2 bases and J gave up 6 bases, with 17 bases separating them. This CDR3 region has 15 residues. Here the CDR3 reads CASSFLSRAGNGYTF. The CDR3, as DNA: TGCGCCAGCAGCTTTCTTTCACGGGCTGGAAATGGCTACACCTTC.

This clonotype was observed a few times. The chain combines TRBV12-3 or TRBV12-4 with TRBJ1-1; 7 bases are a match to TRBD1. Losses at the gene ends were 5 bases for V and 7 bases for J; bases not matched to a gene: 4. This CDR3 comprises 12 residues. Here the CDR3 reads CASSMDRNEAFF. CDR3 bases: TGTGCCAGCAGTATGGACAGGAATGAAGCTTTCTTT.

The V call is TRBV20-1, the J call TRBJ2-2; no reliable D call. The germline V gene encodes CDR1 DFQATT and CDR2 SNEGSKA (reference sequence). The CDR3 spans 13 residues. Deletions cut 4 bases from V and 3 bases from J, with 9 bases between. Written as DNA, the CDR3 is TGCAGTGCTATGACCCTCGACACCGGGGAGCTGTTTTTT. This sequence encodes CSAMTLDTGELFF.

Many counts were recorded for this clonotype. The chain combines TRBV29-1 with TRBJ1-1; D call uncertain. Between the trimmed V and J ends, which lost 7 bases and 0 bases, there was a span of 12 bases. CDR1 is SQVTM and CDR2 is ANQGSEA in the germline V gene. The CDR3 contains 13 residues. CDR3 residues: CSAEDGMNTEAFF. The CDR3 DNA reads TGCAGCGCGGAAGACGGGATGAACACTGAAGCTTTCTTT.

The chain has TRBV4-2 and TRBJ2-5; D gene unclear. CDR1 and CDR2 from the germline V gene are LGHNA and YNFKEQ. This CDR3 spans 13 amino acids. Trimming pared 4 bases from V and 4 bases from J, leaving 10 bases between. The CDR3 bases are TGTGCCAGCAGCCCCCTTAATGGAGAGACCCAGTACTTC. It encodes CASSPLNGETQYF.

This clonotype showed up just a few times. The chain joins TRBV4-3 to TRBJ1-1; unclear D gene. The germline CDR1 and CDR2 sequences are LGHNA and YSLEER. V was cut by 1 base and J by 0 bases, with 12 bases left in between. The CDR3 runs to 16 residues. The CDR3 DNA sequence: TGCGCCAGCAGCCAAGTCCGACCACCTATGAACACTGAAGCTTTCTTT. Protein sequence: CASSQVRPPMNTEAFF.

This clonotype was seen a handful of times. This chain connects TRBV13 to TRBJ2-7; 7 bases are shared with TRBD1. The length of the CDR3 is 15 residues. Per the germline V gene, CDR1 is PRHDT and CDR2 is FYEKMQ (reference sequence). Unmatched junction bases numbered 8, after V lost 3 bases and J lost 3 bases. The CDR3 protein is CASSLADRALYEQYF. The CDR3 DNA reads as TGTGCCAGCAGCTTGGCCGACAGGGCCCTCTACGAGCAGTACTTC. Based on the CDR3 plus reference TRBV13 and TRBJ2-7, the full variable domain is AAGVIQSPRHLIKEKRETATLKCYPIPRHDTVYWYQQGPGQDPQFLISFYEKMQSDKGSIPDRFSAQQFSDYHSELNMSSLELGDSALYFCASSLADRALYEQYFGPGTRLTVT.

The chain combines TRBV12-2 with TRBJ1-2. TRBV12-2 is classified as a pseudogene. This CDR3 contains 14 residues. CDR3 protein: CASRLVRTAYGYTF. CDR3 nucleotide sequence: TGTGCAAGTCGCTTAGTACGGACCGCCTATGGCTACACCTTC.

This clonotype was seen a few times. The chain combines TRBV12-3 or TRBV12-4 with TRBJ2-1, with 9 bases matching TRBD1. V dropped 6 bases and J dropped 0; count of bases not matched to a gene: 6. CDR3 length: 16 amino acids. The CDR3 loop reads CASSAGQGISYNEQFF. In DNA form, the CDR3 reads TGTGCCAGCAGCGCGGGACAGGGTATCTCCTACAATGAGCAGTTCTTC.

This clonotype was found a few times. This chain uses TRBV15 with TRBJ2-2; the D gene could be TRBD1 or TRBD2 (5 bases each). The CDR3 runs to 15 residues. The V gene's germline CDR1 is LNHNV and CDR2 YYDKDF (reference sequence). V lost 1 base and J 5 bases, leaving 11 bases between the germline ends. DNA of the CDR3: TGTGCCACCAGCAGAGTTCGACAGCGGACCGGGGAGCTGTTTTTT. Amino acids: CATSRVRQRTGELFF.

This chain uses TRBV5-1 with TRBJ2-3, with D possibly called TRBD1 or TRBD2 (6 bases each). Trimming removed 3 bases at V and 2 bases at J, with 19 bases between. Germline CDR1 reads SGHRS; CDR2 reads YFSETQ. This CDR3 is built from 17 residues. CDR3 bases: TGCGCCAGCAGCTGGCGGGACATCGGAACCATCACAGATACGCAGTATTTT. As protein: CASSWRDIGTITDTQYF.